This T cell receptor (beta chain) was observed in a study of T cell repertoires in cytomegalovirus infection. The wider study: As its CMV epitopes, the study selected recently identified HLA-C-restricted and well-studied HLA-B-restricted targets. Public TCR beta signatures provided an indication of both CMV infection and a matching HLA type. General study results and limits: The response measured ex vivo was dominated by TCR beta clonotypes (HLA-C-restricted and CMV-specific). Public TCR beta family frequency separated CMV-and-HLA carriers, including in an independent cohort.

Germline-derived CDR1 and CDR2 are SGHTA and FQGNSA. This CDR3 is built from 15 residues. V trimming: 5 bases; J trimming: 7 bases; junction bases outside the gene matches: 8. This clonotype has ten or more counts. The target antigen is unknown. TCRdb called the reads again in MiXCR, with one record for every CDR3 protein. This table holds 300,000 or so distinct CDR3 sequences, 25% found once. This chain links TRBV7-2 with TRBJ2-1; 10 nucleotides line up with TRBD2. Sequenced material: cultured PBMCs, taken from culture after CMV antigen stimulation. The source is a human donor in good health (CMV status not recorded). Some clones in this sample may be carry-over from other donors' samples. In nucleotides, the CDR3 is TGTGCCAGCAGCCTCTTGAGCGGGAGGGATAATGAGCAGTTCTTC. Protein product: CASSLLSGRDNEQFF.